This TCR beta chain was observed in a study of regulatory T cells in long-lasting Graves disease. About the study: Positivity for TSH receptor antibodies plus over 5 years of antithyroid drugs meant persistent Graves' disease.

Building the TCR beta libraries relied on iRepertoire HTBI primers, and CDR3 regions underwent Arm-PCR. In TCRdb, the multiplex PCR reads were re-called with MiXCR into one record per CDR3 protein. The sample holds around 460,000 distinct CDR3 sequences, roughly 21% seen once. Time point given: persistent/refractory GD, antithyroid drugs over 5 years with positive TRAb. From PBMCs, RNA was extracted and then used to make the TCR library. The V and J ends lost 8 bases and 4 bases respectively, with 9 bases between them. There are 13 residues in the CDR3. CDR1 and CDR2 from the germline V gene are ENHRY and SYGVKD.

The sample was peripheral blood mononuclear cells (PBMCs), taken when the disease was refractory, from a patient treated with antithyroid drugs. The genes are TRBV10-3 and TRBJ2-6; D is undetermined. The TCR sequence derives from a female donor with Graves disease. The CDR3 reads CAILLPGANVLTF. In nucleotides, the CDR3 is TGTGCCATCCTCTTGCCCGGGGCCAACGTCCTGACTTTC.